This TCR beta chain was captured by sequencing in a study of blood T cell repertoires in COVID-19. Across the study: Sites in the United States, Italy and Spain provided acute and convalescent COVID-19 samples. PBMCs, B-cell-depleted T cells, or T cells were the source of the cDNA or gDNA that made up the material.

Only in-frame clones appear in the TCRdb table, and some are missing; sequencing was by immunoSEQ multiplex PCR. The sample holds around 300,000 clones, roughly 89% seen once. The CDR3 contains 14 residues. Germline values: CDR1 SGHRS, CDR2 YFSETQ. V lost 6 bases and J lost 0, with 11 bases in between. This chain joins TRBV5-1 and TRBJ2-3; tentatively, D is TRBD2 (7 bases). Sequencing was performed on peripheral blood. The clonotype was recovered from a man between 45 and 60 years old with acute or convalescent COVID-19. The CDR3 bases are TGCGCCAGCATGGGGGGGCTTAGCACAGATACGCAGTATTTT. Residues: CASMGGLSTDTQYF. Full variable domain (missing parts from reference TRBV5-1 and TRBJ2-3): KAGVTQTPRYLIKTRGQQVTLSCSPISGHRSVSWYQQTPGQGLQFLFEYFSETQRNKGNFPGRFSGRQFSNSRSEMNVSTLELGDSALYLCASMGGLSTDTQYFGPGTRLTVL.